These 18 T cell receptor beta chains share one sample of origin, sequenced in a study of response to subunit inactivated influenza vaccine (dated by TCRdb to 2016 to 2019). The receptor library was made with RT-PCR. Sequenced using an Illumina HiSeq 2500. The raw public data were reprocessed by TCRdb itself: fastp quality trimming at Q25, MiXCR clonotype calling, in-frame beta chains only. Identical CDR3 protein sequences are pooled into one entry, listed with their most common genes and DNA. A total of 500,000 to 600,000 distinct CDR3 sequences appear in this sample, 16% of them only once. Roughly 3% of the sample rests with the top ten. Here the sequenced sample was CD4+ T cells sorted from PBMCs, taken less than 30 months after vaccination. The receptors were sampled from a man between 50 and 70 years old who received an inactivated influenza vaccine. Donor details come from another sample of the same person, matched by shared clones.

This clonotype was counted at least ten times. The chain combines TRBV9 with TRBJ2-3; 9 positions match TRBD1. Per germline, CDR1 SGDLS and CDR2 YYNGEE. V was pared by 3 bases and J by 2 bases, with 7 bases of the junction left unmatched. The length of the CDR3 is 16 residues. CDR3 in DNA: TGTGCCAGCAGCGAAAGGACAGGGGCGAACACAGATACGCAGTATTTT. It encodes CASSERTGANTDTQYF.

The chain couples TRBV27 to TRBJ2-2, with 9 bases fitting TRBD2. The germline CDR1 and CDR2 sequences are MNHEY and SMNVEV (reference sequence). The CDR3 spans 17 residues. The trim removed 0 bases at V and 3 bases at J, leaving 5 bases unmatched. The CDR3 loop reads CASSLSSGSRDTGELFF. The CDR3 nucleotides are TGTGCCAGCAGTTTATCTAGCGGGAGCCGGGACACCGGGGAGCTGTTTTTT.

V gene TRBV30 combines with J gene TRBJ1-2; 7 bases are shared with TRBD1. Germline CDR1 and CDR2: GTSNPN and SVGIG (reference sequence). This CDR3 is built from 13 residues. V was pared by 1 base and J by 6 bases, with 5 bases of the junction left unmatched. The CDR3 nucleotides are TGTGCCTGGAGTGGACAGGGCACGCATGGCTACACCTTC. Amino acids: CAWSGQGTHGYTF.

CDR3 protein: CASSPGQVRFF. DNA of the CDR3: TGTGCCAGTAGTCCCGGACAGGTCCGTTTCTTT. The chain joins TRBV19 to TRBJ1-1; TRBD1 aligns across 7 bases. This CDR3 is built from 11 residues. The germline CDR1 and CDR2 sequences are LNHDA and SQIVND (reference sequence). Trimming at V came to 5 bases and at J to 13 bases, leaving 7 bases not matched to a gene.

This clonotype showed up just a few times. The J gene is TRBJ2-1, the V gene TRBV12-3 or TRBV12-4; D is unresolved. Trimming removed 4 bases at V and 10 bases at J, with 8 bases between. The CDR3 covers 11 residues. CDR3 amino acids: CASSYTAEQFF. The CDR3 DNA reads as TGTGCCAGCAGTTATACCGCGGAGCAGTTCTTC.

The CDR3 loop reads CASSHGTSGGYTDTQYF. The CDR3 nucleotides are TGTGCCAGCAGTCACGGGACTAGCGGGGGGTACACAGATACGCAGTATTTT. J is TRBJ2-3 and V is TRBV2; TRBD2 matches 15 bases. Germline values: CDR1 SNHLY, CDR2 FYNNEI. This CDR3 is built from 17 residues. After removal of 5 bases from V and 2 bases from J, the junction contained 5 bases not matched to a gene.

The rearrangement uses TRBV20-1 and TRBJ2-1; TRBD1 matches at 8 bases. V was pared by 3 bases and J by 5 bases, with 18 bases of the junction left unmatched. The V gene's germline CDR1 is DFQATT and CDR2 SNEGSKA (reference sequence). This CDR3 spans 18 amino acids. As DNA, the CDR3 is TGCAGTGCTAGTATCCCGACAGGGGTAATGGGGCGGGACAATGAGCAGTTCTTC. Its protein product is CSASIPTGVMGRDNEQFF.

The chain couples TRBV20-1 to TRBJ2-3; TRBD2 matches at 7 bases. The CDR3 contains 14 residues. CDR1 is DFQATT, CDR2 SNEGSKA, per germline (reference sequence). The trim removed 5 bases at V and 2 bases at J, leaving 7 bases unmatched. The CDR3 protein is CSAALAEYTDTQYF. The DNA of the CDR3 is TGCAGTGCTGCGCTAGCGGAGTACACAGATACGCAGTATTTT.

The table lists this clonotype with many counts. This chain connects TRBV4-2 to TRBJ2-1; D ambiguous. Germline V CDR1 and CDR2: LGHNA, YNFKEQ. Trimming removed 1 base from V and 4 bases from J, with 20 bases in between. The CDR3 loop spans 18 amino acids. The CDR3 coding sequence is TGTGCCAGCAGCCAAGGGAAGCGAGGCTCCACCTTGTACAATGAGCAGTTCTTC. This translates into CASSQGKRGSTLYNEQFF.

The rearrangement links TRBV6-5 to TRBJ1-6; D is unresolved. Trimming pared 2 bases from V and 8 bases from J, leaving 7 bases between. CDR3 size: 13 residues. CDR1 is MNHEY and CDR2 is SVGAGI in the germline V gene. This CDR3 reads CASSYLGDSPLHF. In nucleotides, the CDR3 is TGTGCCAGCAGTTACCTCGGTGATTCACCCCTCCACTTT.

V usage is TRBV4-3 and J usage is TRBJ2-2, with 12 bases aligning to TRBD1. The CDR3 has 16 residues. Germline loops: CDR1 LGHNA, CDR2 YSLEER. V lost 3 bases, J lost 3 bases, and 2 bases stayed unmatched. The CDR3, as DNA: TGCGCCAGCAGCCACGGGACAGGGGGCCACACCGGGGAGCTGTTTTTT. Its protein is CASSHGTGGHTGELFF.

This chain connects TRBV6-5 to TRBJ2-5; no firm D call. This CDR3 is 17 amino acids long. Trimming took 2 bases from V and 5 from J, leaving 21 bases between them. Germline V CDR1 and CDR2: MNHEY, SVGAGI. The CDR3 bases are TGTGCCAGCAGTTACGATCCGGTGGACCCGAGATTGGAGACCCAGTACTTC. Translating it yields CASSYDPVDPRLETQYF.

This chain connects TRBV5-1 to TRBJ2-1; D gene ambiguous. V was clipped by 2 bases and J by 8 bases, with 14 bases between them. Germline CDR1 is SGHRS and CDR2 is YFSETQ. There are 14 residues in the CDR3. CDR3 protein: CASSLREGRDEQFF. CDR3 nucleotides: TGCGCCAGCAGCTTAAGAGAAGGGCGAGATGAGCAGTTCTTC.

CDR3 amino acids: CASSYLGSGVLTDTQYF. The CDR3 DNA reads as TGTGCCAGCAGTTACTTAGGTAGCGGGGTTCTCACAGATACGCAGTATTTT. The chain employs TRBV6-2 or TRBV6-3 and TRBJ2-3; 8 bases fit TRBD2. The CDR3 has 17 residues. Germline assignment: CDR1 MNHEY and CDR2 SVGEGT. Trimming cost V 1 base and J 2 bases; bases outside gene matches: 8.

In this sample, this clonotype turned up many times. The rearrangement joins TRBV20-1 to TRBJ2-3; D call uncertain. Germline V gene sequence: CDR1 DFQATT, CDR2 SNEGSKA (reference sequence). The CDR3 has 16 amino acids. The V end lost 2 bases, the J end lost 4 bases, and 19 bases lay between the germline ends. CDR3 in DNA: TGCAGTGCTAGAACCGGGCCTCTAAATGGGGCAGATACGCAGTATTTT. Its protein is CSARTGPLNGADTQYF.

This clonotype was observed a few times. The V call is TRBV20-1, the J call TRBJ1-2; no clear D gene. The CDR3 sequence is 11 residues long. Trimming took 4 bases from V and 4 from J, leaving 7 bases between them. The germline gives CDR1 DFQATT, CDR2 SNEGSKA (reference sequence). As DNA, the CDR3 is TGCAGTGCTATACAGACCTATGGCTACACCTTC. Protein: CSAIQTYGYTF.

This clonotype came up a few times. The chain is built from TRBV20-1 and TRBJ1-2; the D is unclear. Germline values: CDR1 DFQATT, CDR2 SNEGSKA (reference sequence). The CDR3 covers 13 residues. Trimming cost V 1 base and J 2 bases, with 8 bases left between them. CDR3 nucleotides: TGCAGTGCTAGAGCAGCGGAAAACTATGGCTACACCTTC. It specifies CSARAAENYGYTF.

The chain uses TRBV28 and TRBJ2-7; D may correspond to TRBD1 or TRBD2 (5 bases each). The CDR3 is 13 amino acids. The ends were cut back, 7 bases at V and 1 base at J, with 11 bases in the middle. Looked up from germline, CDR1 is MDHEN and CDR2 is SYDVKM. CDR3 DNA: TGTGCCAGCATTGGGGGACCTTCCTACGAGCAGTACTTC. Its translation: CASIGGPSYEQYF.